Below are 16 T cell receptor beta chains sequenced from a single sample in a study of control samples from healthy donors and cancer patients. The protocol was immunoSEQ multiplex PCR, while the TCRdb copy is restricted to in-frame clones and leaves out a portion. Of some 65,000 clones listed, 75% to 90% are singletons. The sample comprised PBMCs. The receptors were sampled from a woman in her forties or fifties with lung cancer.

The rearrangement joins TRBV5-6 to TRBJ1-2, with 8 bases lining up with TRBD1. Trimming took 4 bases from V and 8 from J; bases not matched to a gene: 10. Germline CDR1 is SGHDT and CDR2 is YYEEEE. The CDR3 consists of 14 residues. The CDR3 spells CASSRGSGQGGYTF. The CDR3 nucleotides are TGTGCCAGCAGCCGAGGAAGTGGACAGGGAGGCTACACCTTC.

The V and J genes are TRBV6-2 or TRBV6-3 and TRBJ1-5; no clear D gene. Trimming took 0 bases from V and 13 from J, leaving 10 bases between them. This CDR3 spans 12 amino acids. Germline CDR1 is MNHEY and CDR2 is SVGEGT. The CDR3 DNA sequence: TGTGCCAGCAGTTACTCGAAAAGGGATCAGCATTTT. It specifies CASSYSKRDQHF.

J is TRBJ2-5 and V is TRBV20-1; either TRBD1 or TRBD2 may supply D (5 bases each). The CDR3 loop spans 11 amino acids. Germline CDR1 DFQATT, CDR2 SNEGSKA (reference sequence). Trimming cost V 7 bases and J 4 bases, with 10 bases left between them. The CDR3 DNA is TGCAGTGTCAGGGACGTAGAGACCCAGTACTTC. Its protein is CSVRDVETQYF.

This clone was counted once. The chain links TRBV7-9 to TRBJ2-7; 9 nucleotides align to TRBD1. The ends lost 5 bases at V and 5 bases at J; junction bases unmatched: 13. Germline V gene data show CDR1 as SEHNR and CDR2 as FQNEAQ (reference sequence). The CDR3 spans 16 residues. In DNA form, the CDR3 reads TGTGCCAGCAGCCATGCGATCACGGGACAGGGCAACGAGCAGTACTTC. It yields the protein CASSHAITGQGNEQYF. The full variable domain, completed using reference TRBV7-9 and TRBJ2-7, is DTGVSQNPRHKITKRGQNVTFRCDPISEHNRLYWYRQTLGQGPEFLTYFQNEAQLEKSRLLSDRFSAERPKGSFSTLEIQRTEQGDSAMYLCASSHAITGQGNEQYFGPGTRLTVT.

This clone was picked up a small number of times. The chain is built from TRBV4-3 and TRBJ1-4; the D gene is possibly TRBD1 (6 bases). This CDR3 is 15 amino acids long. Trimming shortened V by 6 bases and J by 3 bases, and 14 bases separated the two germline ends. Germline V gives CDR1 LGHNA, CDR2 YSLEER. This CDR3 reads CASRETGIPNEKLFF. The CDR3 DNA is TGCGCCAGCAGAGAAACAGGGATACCTAATGAAAAACTGTTTTTT.

The rearrangement links TRBV29-1 to TRBJ2-3; D ambiguous. Trimming took 1 base from V and 3 from J, leaving 8 bases between them. The CDR3 spans 13 residues. Germline CDR1 SQVTM, CDR2 ANQGSEA. CDR3: CSVEVAATDTQYF. The CDR3 coding sequence is TGCAGCGTTGAAGTCGCGGCAACAGATACGCAGTATTTT.

The chain combines TRBV29-1 with TRBJ1-1; tentatively, D is TRBD1 (5 bases). V was trimmed by 0 bases and J by 1 base, leaving 18 bases between them. This CDR3 spans 17 amino acids. Germline lookup yields CDR1 SQVTM and CDR2 ANQGSEA. The CDR3 region has the DNA TGCAGCGTTGAAGACAGGGCTTCGGCTCGGTCGAACACTGAAGCTTTCTTT. Residues: CSVEDRASARSNTEAFF.

The CDR3 DNA reads as TGTGCCACCAGTGATTTGACAGGGGGCCGCGAGATCGGGGAGCTGTTTTTT. Its protein product is CATSDLTGGREIGELFF. The chain recombines TRBV24-1 with TRBJ2-2, with 9 nucleotides matching TRBD1. The CDR3 runs 17 residues. The V segment lost 0 bases and the J segment 7 bases; nucleotides outside the gene matches: 8. Germline V gene data show CDR1 as KGHDR and CDR2 as SFDVKD.

This clone was recorded once. Relative to the germline gene, one junction end is altered; a read error may explain this. Within the sample, other DNA sequences also encode this same CDR3. J is TRBJ1-2 and V is TRBV6-2 or TRBV6-3; 9 bases map to TRBD1. Looked up from germline, CDR1 is MNHEY and CDR2 is SVGEGT. CDR3 length: 15 amino acids. The DNA for the CDR3 is TGTGCCAGTAGTTTCCGACAGGGGGATTTCTATGGCTACACCTTC. As protein: CASSFRQGDFYGYTF.

The sample holds one count of this clone. The CDR3 nucleotides are TGTGCCAGTAGTATCACGGGGATCACGAACACTGAAGCTTTCTTT. Its translation: CASSITGITNTEAFF. The rearrangement links TRBV19 to TRBJ1-1; no firm D call. The CDR3 is made up of 15 amino acids. Germline CDR1 and CDR2: LNHDA and SQIVND (reference sequence). Between the trimmed V and J ends, which lost 3 bases and 1 base, there was a span of 12 bases.

The rearrangement uses TRBV27 and TRBJ2-3, with a weak D call TRBD2 (5 bases). Per the germline V gene, CDR1 is MNHEY and CDR2 is SMNVEV (reference sequence). V was clipped by 4 bases and J by 7 bases, with 6 bases between them. There are 11 residues in the CDR3. The CDR3 DNA reads as TGTGCCAGCAGTTCGACTAATACGCAGTATTTT. Amino acid sequence: CASSSTNTQYF.

In this sample, this clone turned up a few times. The V call is TRBV6-5, the J call TRBJ1-5; no definite D call. The length of the CDR3 is 14 residues. Trimming pared 8 bases from V and 2 bases from J, leaving 13 bases between. Germline CDR1 reads MNHEY; CDR2 reads SVGAGI. The CDR3 is CASSGNNGNQPQHF. The CDR3 bases are TGTGCCAGCTCAGGCAATAACGGCAATCAGCCCCAGCATTTT.

Only a few counts were recorded for this clone. The rearrangement joins TRBV10-3 to TRBJ1-1; D gene unclear. Germline CDR1 is ENHRY and CDR2 is SYGVKD. CDR3 length: 14 residues. The V and J ends lost 4 bases and 1 base respectively, with 10 bases between them. The CDR3 here is CAISGAGPNTEAFF. DNA for the CDR3: TGTGCCATCAGTGGGGCGGGCCCGAACACTGAAGCTTTCTTT.

The chain is built from TRBV4-3 and TRBJ2-5; 14 nucleotides line up with TRBD2. CDR3 length equals 17 residues. CDR1 is LGHNA and CDR2 is YSLEER in the germline V gene. V trimming: 1 base; J trimming: 0 bases; junction bases outside the gene matches: 1. The CDR3 is CASSQGLAGGYQETQYF. CDR3 bases: TGCGCCAGCAGCCAAGGACTAGCGGGGGGGTACCAAGAGACCCAGTACTTC.

This chain uses TRBV5-5 with TRBJ1-4, with 10 bases lining up with TRBD1. Germline V gives CDR1 SGHKS, CDR2 YYEKEE (reference sequence). After removal of 3 bases from V and 7 bases from J, the junction contained 12 bases not matched to a gene. This CDR3 has 17 residues. The CDR3 is CASSSGTGVGIGEKLFF. CDR3 sequence (DNA): TGTGCCAGCAGCTCCGGGACAGGGGTTGGAATTGGTGAAAAACTGTTTTTT.

The rearrangement uses TRBV10-3 and TRBJ2-7, with TRBD1 as a possible D gene (5 bases). Trimming left V 11 bases short and J 5 bases short, with 19 bases between. The CDR3 loop spans 13 amino acids. Germline CDR1 and CDR2: ENHRY and SYGVKD. The CDR3 DNA reads TGTGCCCTACGAGACAGCCCCTCGGACGAGCAGTACTTC. Amino acids: CALRDSPSDEQYF.